The 25 T cell receptor beta chains given below trace back to one sample, sequenced in a study of T cell repertoires in cytomegalovirus infection. TCRdb used MiXCR to reprocess the reads, holding one entry per CDR3 protein. The sample has around 550,000 distinct CDR3 sequences; around 27% are singletons. Sequenced: PBMCs. Receptors were obtained from a human donor in good health (CMV status not recorded). Some clones in this sample may be carry-over from other donors' samples.

The chain is built from TRBV2 and TRBJ2-2; 7 bases map to TRBD2. V shed 6 bases, J shed 3 bases, and the junction held 4 bases outside the gene matches. This CDR3 is 14 amino acids long. Looked up from germline, CDR1 is SNHLY and CDR2 is FYNNEI. The CDR3 DNA reads as TGTGCCAGCAGGGGGGGGACCCACACCGGGGAGCTGTTTTTT. It specifies CASRGGTHTGELFF.

This clonotype came up a few times. V and J are TRBV2 and TRBJ2-5; no reliable D call. Per the germline V gene, CDR1 is SNHLY and CDR2 is FYNNEI. This CDR3 has 12 amino acids. Trimming left V 4 bases short and J 2 bases short, with 5 bases between. CDR3 sequence reads: CASSVIQETQYF. CDR3 bases: TGTGCCAGCAGTGTGATACAAGAGACCCAGTACTTC.

This clonotype was found a few times. V gene TRBV19 combines with J gene TRBJ1-1; D remains ambiguous. CDR1 LNHDA and CDR2 SQIVND come from the germline V gene (reference sequence). CDR3 size: 14 residues. The germline V and J ends were trimmed by 3 bases and 1 base, with 9 bases remaining between them. CDR3 in amino acids: CASSIYNENTEAFF. In DNA, the CDR3 is TGTGCCAGTAGTATTTACAACGAGAACACTGAAGCTTTCTTT.

This clonotype was detected a few times. The J gene is TRBJ2-7, the V gene TRBV14; D perhaps matches TRBD1 (6 bases). V lost 3 bases and J 3 bases, leaving 21 bases between the germline ends. Germline loops: CDR1 SGHDN, CDR2 FVKESK. This CDR3 has 17 amino acids. In DNA, the CDR3 is TGTGCCAGCAGCCAGTGGGGGACACAACCTTTTTTCTACGAGCAGTACGTC. Translating it yields CASSQWGTQPFFYEQYV.

The chain carries TRBV4-2 and TRBJ1-4, with D perhaps matching TRBD1 (5 bases). The germline CDR1 and CDR2 sequences are LGHNA and YNFKEQ. This CDR3 contains 13 residues. V lost 0 bases, J lost 8 bases, and 7 bases lay in between. The CDR3 loop is CASSQDRGEKLFF. CDR3 sequence (DNA): TGTGCCAGCAGCCAAGATCGGGGGGAAAAACTGTTTTTT.

The chain recombines TRBV6-1 with TRBJ2-7, with TRBD2 identical over 9 bases. This CDR3 has 16 amino acids. Trimming took 5 bases from V and 3 from J; bases not matched to a gene: 11. Germline lookup yields CDR1 MNHNS and CDR2 SASEGT. Here the CDR3 reads CASSPPGGRALYEQYF. The CDR3 coding sequence is TGTGCCAGCAGTCCCCCTGGCGGGAGGGCCCTCTACGAGCAGTACTTC.

The chain combines TRBV7-8 with TRBJ2-4, with 7 bases identical to TRBD1. V was pared by 1 base and J by 1 base, with 4 bases of the junction left unmatched. This CDR3 contains 16 residues. Germline CDR1 SGHVS, CDR2 FQNEAQ. The CDR3 nucleotides read TGTGCCAGCAGCTTAGTGGGCAGGGGGGCCAAAAACATTCAGTACTTC. Protein product: CASSLVGRGAKNIQYF.

CDR3 in amino acids: CASSPPGLANNEQFF. CDR3 sequence (DNA): TGTGCCAGCTCACCACCGGGACTAGCGAACAATGAGCAGTTCTTC. The gene calls are TRBV18 and TRBJ2-1, with 10 bases identical to TRBD2. The CDR3 has 15 amino acids. Germline V gene lookup returns CDR1 KGHSH and CDR2 LQKENI. V lost 0 bases to trimming and J lost 5 bases; unmatched junction nucleotides: 1.

V is TRBV6-2 or TRBV6-3 and J is TRBJ2-4; 8 bases match TRBD2. Germline CDR1 is MNHEY and CDR2 is SVGEGT. The CDR3 runs 16 residues. The V gene end was trimmed by 1 base and the J gene end by 1 base; junction bases not matched to a gene: 3. For the CDR3, the DNA is TGTGCCAGCAGTTACTTTAGCGGGAAGGCCAAAAACATTCAGTACTTC. Translation: CASSYFSGKAKNIQYF.

This sequence joins TRBV10-3 and TRBJ1-1, with D unclear. V was cut by 8 bases and J by 1 base, with 14 bases left in between. The CDR3 sequence is 14 residues long. In germline, CDR1 is ENHRY, CDR2 SYGVKD. For the CDR3, the DNA is TGTGCCATCTCTCATGATTTTTCGAACACTGAAGCTTTCTTT. It codes for CAISHDFSNTEAFF.

This clonotype was seen a few times. J is TRBJ2-1 and V is TRBV5-5; D not resolved. V dropped 6 bases and J dropped 3 bases, with 16 bases sitting between them. The CDR3 length is 15 residues. Germline values: CDR1 SGHKS, CDR2 YYEKEE (reference sequence). The CDR3 reads CASTLEGVVYNEQFF. The CDR3 DNA sequence: TGTGCCAGCACCCTGGAAGGAGTTGTCTACAATGAGCAGTTCTTC.

The rearrangement uses TRBV4-1 and TRBJ1-5, with D possibly TRBD1 on 5 matching bases. Germline CDR1 is MGHRA and CDR2 is YSYEKL. There are 15 residues in the CDR3. Trimming pared 3 bases from V and 0 bases from J, leaving 9 bases between. The DNA of the CDR3 is TGCGCCAGCAGCCAGACAGAAAATAGCAATCAGCCCCAGCATTTT. This codes for CASSQTENSNQPQHF.

This clonotype was found many times. V is TRBV7-2 and J is TRBJ2-3, with a tentative D call TRBD1 (5 bases). Germline CDR1 is SGHTA and CDR2 is FQGNSA. The CDR3 is 15 residues long. V shed 5 bases and J shed 2 bases, with 14 bases lying between them. CDR3 sequence reads: CASSPTGHTTDTQYF. As DNA, the CDR3 is TGTGCCAGCAGCCCGACTGGACATACCACAGATACGCAGTATTTT.

This chain uses TRBV25-1 with TRBJ1-1; D may be TRBD1 (6 bases). Germline CDR1 reads MGHDK; CDR2 reads SYGVNS. The CDR3 consists of 14 residues. Trimming cost V 3 bases and J 3 bases, with 11 bases left between them. In nucleotides, the CDR3 is TGTGCCAGCAGTGAGGAGGGGGTGGACACTGAAGCTTTCTTT. It encodes CASSEEGVDTEAFF.

This clonotype was counted ten times or more. The V gene is TRBV7-8, the J gene TRBJ2-1; 11 positions agree with TRBD2. Germline V gene sequence: CDR1 SGHVS, CDR2 FQNEAQ. Unmatched junction bases numbered 5, after V lost 1 base and J lost 6 bases. This CDR3 is built from 16 residues. In DNA, the CDR3 is TGTGCCAGCAGCTTAGTAACTAGCGGGAGTCTCAATGAGCAGTTCTTC. It encodes CASSLVTSGSLNEQFF.

J is TRBJ1-2 and V is TRBV10-3; the match to TRBD1 covers 7 bases. V trimming: 7 bases; J trimming: 0 bases; junction bases outside the gene matches: 8. Germline lookup yields CDR1 ENHRY and CDR2 SYGVKD. The CDR3 length is 15 residues. CDR3 protein: CAITRTGEANYGYTF. Written as DNA, the CDR3 is TGTGCCATCACTCGAACAGGGGAAGCTAACTATGGCTACACCTTC.

J is TRBJ2-1 and V is TRBV4-3; 13 positions match TRBD2. Germline CDR1 reads LGHNA; CDR2 reads YSLEER. The V and J ends lost 0 bases and 6 bases, in that order; junction bases with no gene match: 14. The CDR3 is 20 amino acids. The CDR3 DNA is TGCGCCAGCAGCCAAGATCACGGACTAGCGGGAGTACAGGCCTCCAATGAGCAGTTCTTC. It encodes CASSQDHGLAGVQASNEQFF.

This clonotype appeared a single time. The CDR3 nucleotides are TGCGCCAGCAGTGAGTCGACAGGGGGCGCAATCGATGAGCAGTTCTTC. Its protein is CASSESTGGAIDEQFF. The chain uses TRBV10-1 and TRBJ2-1, with 10 bases identical to TRBD1. The CDR3 extends over 16 amino acids. Trimming at V came to 0 bases and at J to 8 bases, leaving 7 bases not matched to a gene. The germline gives CDR1 WNHNN, CDR2 SYGVQD (reference sequence).

This clonotype was counted ten times or more. The rearrangement joins TRBV12-3 or TRBV12-4 to TRBJ1-2; D is unresolved. The CDR3 is 12 residues long. The V end lost 5 bases, the J end lost 5 bases, and 9 bases lay between the germline ends. The CDR3 loop reads CASSPDGYGYTF. The CDR3 bases are TGTGCCAGCAGTCCAGATGGTTATGGCTACACCTTC.

The rearrangement links TRBV4-1 to TRBJ2-5; TRBD2 aligns across 9 bases. CDR3 length equals 17 residues. V shed 4 bases, J shed 1 base, and the junction held 10 bases outside the gene matches. The germline CDR1 and CDR2 sequences are MGHRA and YSYEKL. CDR3 in amino acids: CASSPDDSGSPQETQYF. Written as DNA, the CDR3 is TGCGCCAGCAGCCCGGATGATAGCGGGAGTCCCCAAGAGACCCAGTACTTC.

This sequence joins TRBV29-1 and TRBJ2-6; no firm D call. The CDR3 loop spans 15 amino acids. With 6 bases removed from V and 4 bases from J, the gap between germline ends came to 16 bases. The germline V gene has CDR1 SQVTM and CDR2 ANQGSEA. The CDR3 DNA reads TGCAGCGTCCTATCTGGTGCCACAGGGGCCAACGTCCTGACTTTC. It codes for CSVLSGATGANVLTF.

The table lists this clonotype with a few counts. This sequence joins TRBV11-2 and TRBJ2-5; 12 bases are a match to TRBD2. The V gene end was trimmed by 6 bases and the J gene end by 5 bases; junction bases not matched to a gene: 16. The V gene's germline CDR1 is SGHAT and CDR2 FQNNGV. This CDR3 is 18 amino acids long. The DNA of the CDR3 is TGTGCCAGCAGTCGAAGATTTACGAGAACTAGCGGGAGGGAGACCCAGTACTTC. Translated: CASSRRFTRTSGRETQYF. Full variable domain (remainder filled in from reference TRBV11-2 and TRBJ2-5): EAGVAQSPRYKIIEKRQSVAFWCNPISGHATLYWYQQILGQGPKLLIQFQNNGVVDDSQLPKDRFSAERLKGVDSTLKIQPAKLEDSAVYLCASSRRFTRTSGRETQYFGPGTRLLVL.

The rearrangement links TRBV28 to TRBJ2-2; D gene unclear. This CDR3 contains 14 residues. V was shortened by 3 bases and J by 7 bases, with 12 bases between the two germline ends. Looked up from germline, CDR1 is MDHEN and CDR2 is SYDVKM. Written as DNA, the CDR3 is TGTGCCAGCAGTTTCGACTCAAGAAACGGGGAGCTGTTTTTT. It codes for CASSFDSRNGELFF.

This clonotype was seen a handful of times. The V and J genes are TRBV12-3 or TRBV12-4 and TRBJ1-1; 7 bases line up with TRBD1. The CDR3 covers 15 residues. Losses at the gene ends were 6 bases for V and 4 bases for J; bases not matched to a gene: 11. Here the CDR3 DNA reads TGTGCCAGCAGAGAGACAGGGCAGACGATCACTGAAGCTTTCTTT. It yields the protein CASRETGQTITEAFF.

The chain has TRBV19 and TRBJ2-3, with a possible D match to TRBD2 (6 bases). The CDR3 consists of 13 residues. Germline V lookup: CDR1 LNHDA, CDR2 SQIVND (reference sequence). V gave up 6 bases and J gave up 6 bases, with 13 bases separating them. The CDR3 protein is CASRWLGTDTQYF. Written as DNA, the CDR3 is TGTGCCAGTAGGTGGTTGGGGACTGATACGCAGTATTTT. Based on the CDR3 plus reference TRBV19 and TRBJ2-3, the full variable domain is DGGITQSPKYLFRKEGQNVTLSCEQNLNHDAMYWYRQDPGQGLRLIYYSQIVNDFQKGDIAEGYSVSREKKESFPLTVTSAQKNPTAFYLCASRWLGTDTQYFGPGTRLTVL.